Listed here is a single T cell receptor beta chain. CDR1 is SGHRS and CDR2 is YFSETQ in the germline V gene. The CDR3 covers 14 residues. The V segment lost 4 bases and the J segment 3 bases; nucleotides outside the gene matches: 5. The sample belongs to a study of blood T cell repertoires in COVID-19. Original data processing: Reference gene primer amplification in the assay estimated nucleated cell counts. Profiling relied on immunoSEQ multiplex PCR, and the TCRdb table lists in-frame clones only, not all of them. That table furnishes V, J and clone size, whereas the DNA furnished D and trimming. The sample lists about 26,000 clones, around 92% seen once, with approximately 3% in the top ten.

The clonotype was recovered from a human donor in a cohort sampled during active COVID-19. The V and J genes are TRBV5-1 and TRBJ2-7, with TRBD1 matching 9 bases. Sequenced input: peripheral blood. The CDR3 coding sequence is TGCGCCAGCAGCACGGGACAGGGAGTCTACGAGCAGTACTTC. Protein: CASSTGQGVYEQYF.